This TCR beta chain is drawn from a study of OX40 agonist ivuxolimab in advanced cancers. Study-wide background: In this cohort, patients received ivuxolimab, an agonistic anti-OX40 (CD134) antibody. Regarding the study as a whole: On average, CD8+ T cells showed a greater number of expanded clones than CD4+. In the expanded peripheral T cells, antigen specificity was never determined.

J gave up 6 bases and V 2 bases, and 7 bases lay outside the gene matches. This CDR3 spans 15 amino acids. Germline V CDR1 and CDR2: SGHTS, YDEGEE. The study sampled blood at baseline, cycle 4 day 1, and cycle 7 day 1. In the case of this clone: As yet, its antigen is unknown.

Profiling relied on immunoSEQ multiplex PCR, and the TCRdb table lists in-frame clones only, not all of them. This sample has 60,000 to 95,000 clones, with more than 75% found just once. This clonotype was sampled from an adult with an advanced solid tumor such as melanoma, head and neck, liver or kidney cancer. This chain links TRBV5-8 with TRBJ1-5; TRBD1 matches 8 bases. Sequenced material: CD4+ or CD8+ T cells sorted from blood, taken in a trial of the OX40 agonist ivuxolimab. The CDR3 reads CASSFTDRGGQPQHF. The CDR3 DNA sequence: TGTGCCAGCAGCTTCACAGACAGGGGTGGTCAGCCCCAGCATTTT.